This TCR beta chain was sequenced during a study of CD8+CD57+ T cells in acquired aplastic anemia. Across the whole study: Sorted CD4+ and CD8+ cells yielded DNA averaging approximately 3.5 ug. The study's findings and limits: Found in both controls and patients were around 29 CD8+ CDR3 sequences.

Researchers used genomic DNA as the template to profile TCR beta VDJ and CDR3. TCRdb processed the reads anew with MiXCR; each CDR3 protein has one entry. The sample lists 250,000 to 350,000 distinct CDR3 sequences; approximately 57% were seen once. V lost 1 base and J 9 bases, leaving 7 bases between the germline ends. Looked up from germline, CDR1 is SGHDN and CDR2 is FVKESK. CDR3 length equals 11 residues. Turning to this clonotype: Its target is unknown.

Patients selected for sequencing had displayed CD8+CD57+ cell expansion by flow cytometry. The V and J genes are TRBV14 and TRBJ2-7; no clear D gene. The material sequenced was sorted CD4+, CD8+, or CD8+CD57+ T cells (not recorded which) from PBMCs. The TCR comes from a human donor with aplastic anemia. The CDR3 spells CASSQGPRQYF. The DNA of the CDR3 is TGTGCCAGCAGCCAAGGTCCGAGGCAGTACTTC.